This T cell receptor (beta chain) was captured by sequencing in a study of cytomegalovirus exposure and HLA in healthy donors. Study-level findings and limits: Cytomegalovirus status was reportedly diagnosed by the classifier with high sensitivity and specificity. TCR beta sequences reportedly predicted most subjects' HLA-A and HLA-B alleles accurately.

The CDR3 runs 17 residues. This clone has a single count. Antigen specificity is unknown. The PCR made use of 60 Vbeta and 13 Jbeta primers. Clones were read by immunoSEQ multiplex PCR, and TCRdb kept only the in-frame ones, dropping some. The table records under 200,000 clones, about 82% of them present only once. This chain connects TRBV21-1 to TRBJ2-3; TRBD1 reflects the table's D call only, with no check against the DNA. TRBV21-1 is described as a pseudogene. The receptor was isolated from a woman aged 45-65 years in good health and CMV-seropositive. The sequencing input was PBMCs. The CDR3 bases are TGTGCCAGCAGCAAATGGGATGACAGTGCGGGCACAGATACGCAGTATTTT. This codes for CASSKWDDSAGTDTQYF.